This T cell receptor (beta chain) was sequenced during a study of CD8+CD57+ T cells in acquired aplastic anemia. Patients included in sequencing had previously demonstrated CD8+CD57+ cell expansion by flow cytometry. Germline lookup yields CDR1 ENHRY and CDR2 SYGVKD. CDR3 length: 14 amino acids. Trimming left V 10 bases short and J 5 bases short, with 21 bases between. CDR3 and TCR beta VDJ profiling relied on a genomic DNA template. TCRdb re-called the reads with MiXCR, one entry per CDR3 protein. Here the sample spans about 120,000 distinct CDR3 sequences, 55% to 60% being singletons. Sample: sorted CD4+, CD8+, or CD8+CD57+ T cells (not recorded which) from PBMCs. This clonotype was obtained from a human donor with aplastic anemia. The rearrangement links TRBV10-3 to TRBJ2-7, with a weak D call TRBD2 (5 bases). The CDR3 spells CASRSDPVDHEQYF. In DNA form, the CDR3 reads TGTGCCAGTCGTAGCGACCCGGTGGACCACGAGCAGTACTTC.